This T cell receptor (beta chain) originates from a study of cytotoxic CD8 clonotypes in ibrutinib-treated CLL. This clone is a singleton in its sample. Method: immunoSEQ multiplex PCR; TCRdb's copy keeps in-frame clones and lacks some. The sample shows 250,000 to 350,000 clones, roughly three quarters of them seen only once. The V gene's germline CDR1 is SGHAT and CDR2 FQNNGV. This CDR3 is built from 15 residues. The J segment lost 3 bases and the V segment lost 3 bases, leaving 5 bases of the junction unmatched. This chain joins TRBV11-2 and TRBJ2-7; 10 bases map to TRBD2. The sequence was obtained from a human donor with chronic lymphocytic leukemia. Sequencing used PBMCs, obtained at disease progression, from a patient treated with ibrutinib. The CDR3 reads CASSLSGGAVYEQYF. CDR3 nucleotides: TGTGCCAGCAGCTTGAGCGGGGGGGCGGTCTACGAGCAGTACTTC. The variable domain in full, with the rest retrieved from reference TRBV11-2 and TRBJ2-7, is EAGVAQSPRYKIIEKRQSVAFWCNPISGHATLYWYQQILGQGPKLLIQFQNNGVVDDSQLPKDRFSAERLKGVDSTLKIQPAKLEDSAVYLCASSLSGGAVYEQYFGPGTRLTVT.